Below, 12 T cell receptor beta chains from the same sample are listed, as sequenced in a study of blood T cell repertoires in COVID-19. The repertoire was sequenced with immunoSEQ multiplex PCR; TCRdb's copy has only in-frame clones and lacks some. The repertoire holds under 150,000 clones, with 60% to 85% as singletons. Sequenced: peripheral blood. The receptors here all came from a woman aged 80 or older with active or convalescent COVID-19.

The chain employs TRBV5-8 and TRBJ1-2, with a possible D match to TRBD1 (6 bases). CDR1 and CDR2 (germline): SGHTS, YDEGEE. V was shortened by 0 bases and J by 2 bases, with 14 bases between the two germline ends. The CDR3 is 16 residues long. For the CDR3, the DNA is TGTGCCAGCAGCTTGGCCTGGGGGCAGACCAACTATGGCTACACCTTC. The encoded protein is CASSLAWGQTNYGYTF.

V and J are TRBV18 and TRBJ2-2; D uncertain. This CDR3 region has 13 residues. Per the germline V gene, CDR1 is KGHSH and CDR2 is LQKENI. V lost 4 bases to trimming and J lost 1 base, with 4 bases between them. CDR3 region: CASSHQNTGELFF. CDR3 DNA sequence: TGTGCCAGCTCACATCAGAACACCGGGGAGCTGTTTTTT.

The V gene is TRBV13, the J gene TRBJ2-1, with 10 bases lining up with TRBD2. The CDR3 has 14 amino acids. V was clipped by 2 bases and J by 14 bases; unmatched bases: 9. Germline CDR1 reads PRHDT; CDR2 reads FYEKMQ (reference sequence). This CDR3 reads CASSLRVAGGQKFF. DNA for the CDR3: TGTGCCAGCAGCTTAAGGGTAGCGGGGGGTCAGAAGTTCTTC. Complete variable domain (other parts from reference TRBV13 and TRBJ2-1): AAGVIQSPRHLIKEKRETATLKCYPIPRHDTVYWYQQGPGQDPQFLISFYEKMQSDKGSIPDRFSAQQFSDYHSELNMSSLELGDSALYFCASSLRVAGGQKFFGPGTRLTVL.

This chain joins TRBV7-3 and TRBJ2-1; 8 bases agree with TRBD2. CDR1 is SGHTA, CDR2 FQGTGA, per germline. The CDR3 is made up of 15 amino acids. The J segment lost 2 bases and the V segment lost 5 bases, leaving 5 bases of the junction unmatched. The CDR3, as DNA: TGTGCCAGCAGCCAGACTAGCGAACCCTACAATGAGCAGTTCTTC. The encoded protein is CASSQTSEPYNEQFF.

The chain employs TRBV19 and TRBJ1-1, with 10 bases fitting TRBD1. This CDR3 contains 15 residues. V lost 5 bases and J lost 5; bases outside the gene matches: 8. Germline V gene sequence: CDR1 LNHDA, CDR2 SQIVND (reference sequence). CDR3 DNA: TGTGCCAGTAGTTATACGGGACAGGGGCTTACTGAAGCTTTCTTT. The encoded protein is CASSYTGQGLTEAFF.

This clone has just one count. This sequence joins TRBV12-5 and TRBJ2-3; TRBD1 is a possible D gene (6 bases). Looked up from germline, CDR1 is LGHNT and CDR2 is FRNRAP. V dropped 1 base and J dropped 6 bases, with 11 bases sitting between them. This CDR3 is built from 14 residues. CDR3 DNA sequence: TGTGCTAGTGGTTTGGACAGGGTTGGGGATACGCAGTATTTT. Translating it yields CASGLDRVGDTQYF.

The V gene is TRBV5-1, the J gene TRBJ2-7; 8 nucleotides agree with TRBD1. The CDR3 is made up of 16 amino acids. Germline assignment: CDR1 SGHRS and CDR2 YFSETQ. The V and J ends lost 4 bases and 7 bases, in that order; junction bases with no gene match: 16. CDR3 bases: TGCGCCAGCAGCAGAGGGGACAGGTCCTCGCGTGATGAGCAGTACTTC. This sequence encodes CASSRGDRSSRDEQYF.

This clone was detected only once. The chain has TRBV3-1 (or the pseudogene TRBV3-2) and TRBJ1-3; TRBD1 matches at 7 bases. The ends lost 3 bases at V and 0 bases at J; junction bases unmatched: 5. Germline CDR1 reads LGHDT; CDR2 reads YNNKEL (reference sequence). This CDR3 has 16 residues. The CDR3 loop reads CASSQTTGRSGNTIYF. CDR3 sequence (DNA): TGTGCCAGCAGCCAGACGACAGGGCGCTCTGGAAACACCATATATTTT.

The chain recombines TRBV5-1 with TRBJ1-6, with D unresolved. The CDR3 is 14 amino acids. Trimming removed 0 bases at V and 10 bases at J, with 11 bases between. Germline CDR1 SGHRS, CDR2 YFSETQ. The CDR3 bases are TGCGCCAGCAGCTTGGATCGGGGAGCCTCACCCCTCCACTTT. Its protein product is CASSLDRGASPLHF.

V and J are TRBV6-5 and TRBJ1-5; no clear D gene. Germline assignment: CDR1 MNHEY and CDR2 SVGAGI. The CDR3 is 13 amino acids. With 10 bases removed from V and 3 bases from J, the gap between germline ends came to 13 bases. Here the CDR3 reads CATAKQLNQPQHF. DNA of the CDR3: TGTGCCACCGCAAAACAGCTCAATCAGCCCCAGCATTTT.

The V and J genes are TRBV28 and TRBJ2-6; unclear D gene. The V gene lost 7 bases and the J gene lost 0 bases, with 13 bases spanning the gap. Germline CDR1 MDHEN, CDR2 SYDVKM. This CDR3 comprises 16 residues. The DNA for the CDR3 is TGTGCCAGCAACTCCCCCCCCCACTCTGGGGCCAACGTCCTGACTTTC. Amino acid sequence: CASNSPPHSGANVLTF.

The rearrangement joins TRBV10-1 to TRBJ2-1, with TRBD2 matching over 7 bases. This CDR3 spans 18 amino acids. From germline, CDR1 is WNHNN and CDR2 SYGVQD (reference sequence). V shed 3 bases, J shed 0 bases, and the junction held 11 bases outside the gene matches. CDR3 residues: CASSEAPPERGSYNEQFF. CDR3 bases: TGCGCCAGCAGTGAAGCCCCTCCCGAGCGGGGCTCCTACAATGAGCAGTTCTTC.